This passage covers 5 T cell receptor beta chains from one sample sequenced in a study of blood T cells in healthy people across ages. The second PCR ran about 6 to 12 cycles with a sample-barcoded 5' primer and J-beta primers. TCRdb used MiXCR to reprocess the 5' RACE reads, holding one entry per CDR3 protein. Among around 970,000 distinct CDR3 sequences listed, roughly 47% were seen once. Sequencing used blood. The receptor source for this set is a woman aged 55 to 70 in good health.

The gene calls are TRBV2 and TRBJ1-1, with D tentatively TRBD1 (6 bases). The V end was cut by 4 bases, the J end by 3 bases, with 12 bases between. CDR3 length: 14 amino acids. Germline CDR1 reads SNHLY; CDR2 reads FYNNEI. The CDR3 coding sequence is TGTGCCAGCAGTGCACAGGGACCCTACACTGAAGCTTTCTTT. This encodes CASSAQGPYTEAFF.

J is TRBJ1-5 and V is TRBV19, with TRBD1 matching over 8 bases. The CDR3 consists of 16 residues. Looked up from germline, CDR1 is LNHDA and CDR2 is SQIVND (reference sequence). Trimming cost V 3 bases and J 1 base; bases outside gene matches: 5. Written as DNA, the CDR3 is TGTGCCAGTAGTATCAGTCAGGGGGCAAGCAATCAGCCCCAGCATTTT. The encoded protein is CASSISQGASNQPQHF. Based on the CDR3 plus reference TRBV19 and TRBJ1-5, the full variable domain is DGGITQSPKYLFRKEGQNVTLSCEQNLNHDAMYWYRQDPGQGLRLIYYSQIVNDFQKGDIAEGYSVSREKKESFPLTVTSAQKNPTAFYLCASSISQGASNQPQHFGDGTRLSIL.

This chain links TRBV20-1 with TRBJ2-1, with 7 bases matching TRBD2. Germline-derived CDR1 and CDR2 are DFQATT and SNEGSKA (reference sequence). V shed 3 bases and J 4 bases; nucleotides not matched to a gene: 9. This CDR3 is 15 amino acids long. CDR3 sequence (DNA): TGCAGTGCTAGCCTAGTGGGAGGGGCATACAATGAGCAGTTCTTC. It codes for CSASLVGGAYNEQFF.

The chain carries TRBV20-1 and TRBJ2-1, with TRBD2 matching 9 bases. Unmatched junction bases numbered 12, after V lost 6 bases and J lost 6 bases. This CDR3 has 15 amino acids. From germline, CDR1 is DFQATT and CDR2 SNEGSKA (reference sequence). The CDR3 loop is CSARPPQAGGNEQFF. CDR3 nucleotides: TGCAGTGCCAGACCCCCCCAAGCGGGAGGCAATGAGCAGTTCTTC.

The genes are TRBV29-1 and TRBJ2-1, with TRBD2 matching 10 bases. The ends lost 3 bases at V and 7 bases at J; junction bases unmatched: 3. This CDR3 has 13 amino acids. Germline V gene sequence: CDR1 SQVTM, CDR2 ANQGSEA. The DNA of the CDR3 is TGCAGCGTTGATACTAGCGGGAAAAATGAGCAGTTCTTC. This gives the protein CSVDTSGKNEQFF.